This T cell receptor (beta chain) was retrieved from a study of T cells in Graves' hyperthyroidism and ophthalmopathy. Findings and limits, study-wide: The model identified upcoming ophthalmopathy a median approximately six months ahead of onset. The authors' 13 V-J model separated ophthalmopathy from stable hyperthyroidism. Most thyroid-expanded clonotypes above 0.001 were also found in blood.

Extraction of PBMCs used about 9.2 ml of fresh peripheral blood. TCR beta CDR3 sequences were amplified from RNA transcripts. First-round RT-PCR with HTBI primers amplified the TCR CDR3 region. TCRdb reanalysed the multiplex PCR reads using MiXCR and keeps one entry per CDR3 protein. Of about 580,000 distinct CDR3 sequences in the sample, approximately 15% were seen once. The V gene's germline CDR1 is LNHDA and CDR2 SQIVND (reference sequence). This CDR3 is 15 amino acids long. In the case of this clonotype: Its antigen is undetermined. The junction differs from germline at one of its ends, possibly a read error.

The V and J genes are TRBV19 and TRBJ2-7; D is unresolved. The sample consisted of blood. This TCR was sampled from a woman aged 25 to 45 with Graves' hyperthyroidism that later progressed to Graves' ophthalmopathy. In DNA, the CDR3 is TGTGCCAGTAGTTTAGAGGCAGCCCTCCCCTACGAGCAGTACTTC. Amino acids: CASSLEAALPYEQYF. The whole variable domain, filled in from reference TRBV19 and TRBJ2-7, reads DGGITQSPKYLFRKEGQNVTLSCEQNLNHDAMYWYRQDPGQGLRLIYYSQIVNDFQKGDIAEGYSVSREKKESFPLTVTSAQKNPTAFYLCASSLEAALPYEQYFGPGTRLTVT.